A selection of T cell receptor beta chains follows, all from one sample in a study of shared clonotypes between healthy human individuals. TCRdb's table, derived via immunoSEQ multiplex PCR, lists solely in-frame clones and lacks some. Of 2 million to 2.5 million clones in the sample, 85% to 95% were seen once. The sequencing sample was made of naive CD4+ T cells sorted from blood. The receptors stem from a man aged 18 to 30 in good health. Both conserved end residues are part of each CDR3. D genes are given only for firm matches.

J: TRBJ1-4; D: .; V: TRBV5-1; CDR3: CASSHNGQSPTNEKLFF
J: TRBJ2-1; D: TRBD2; V: TRBV6-6; CDR3: CASSWGGTEQFF
J: TRBJ2-3; D: .; V: TRBV29-1; CDR3: CSVVLDSPWSTDTQYF
J: TRBJ2-3; D: .; V: TRBV11-2; CDR3: CASSLDLPDTQYF
J: TRBJ1-1; D: .; V: TRBV30; CDR3: CAWRVWGGVTEAFF
J: TRBJ2-7; D: TRBD1; V: TRBV19; CDR3: CASRDRGFKQYF
J: TRBJ2-1; D: .; V: TRBV27; CDR3: CASSLGNPTAKQFF
J: TRBJ2-1; D: TRBD2; V: TRBV18; CDR3: CASSPSRGGQREVDEQFF
J: TRBJ2-7; D: TRBD2; V: TRBV6-6; CDR3: CASRGTSGRAYEQYF
J: TRBJ2-6; D: TRBD1; V: TRBV5-1; CDR3: CASSPGQASPLWANVLTF
J: TRBJ2-7; D: .; V: TRBV30; CDR3: CAWSLNEQYF
J: TRBJ2-7; D: TRBD2; V: TRBV5-4; CDR3: CASSLGTSGINEQYF
J: TRBJ1-1; D: .; V: TRBV19; CDR3: CASSRTGKTEAFF
J: TRBJ1-5; D: .; V: TRBV7-2; CDR3: CASSLGPGDSNQPQHF
J: TRBJ1-1; D: .; V: TRBV4-3; CDR3: CASSQVYDGPNTEAFF
J: TRBJ1-2; D: TRBD1; V: TRBV27; CDR3: CASRISGTGHGYTF